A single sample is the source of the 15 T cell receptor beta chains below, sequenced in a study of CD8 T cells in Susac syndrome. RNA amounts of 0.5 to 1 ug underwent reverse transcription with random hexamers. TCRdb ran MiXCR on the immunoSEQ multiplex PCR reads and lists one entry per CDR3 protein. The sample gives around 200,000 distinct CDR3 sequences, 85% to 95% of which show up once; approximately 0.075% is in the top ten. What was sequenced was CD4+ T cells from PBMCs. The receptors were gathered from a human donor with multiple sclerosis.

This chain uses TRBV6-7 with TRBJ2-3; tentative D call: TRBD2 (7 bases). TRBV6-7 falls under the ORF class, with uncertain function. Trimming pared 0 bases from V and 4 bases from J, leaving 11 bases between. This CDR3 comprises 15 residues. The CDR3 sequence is CASSYSRGLPDTQYF. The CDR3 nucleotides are TGTGCCAGCAGTTACTCGCGGGGGCTGCCAGATACGCAGTATTTT.

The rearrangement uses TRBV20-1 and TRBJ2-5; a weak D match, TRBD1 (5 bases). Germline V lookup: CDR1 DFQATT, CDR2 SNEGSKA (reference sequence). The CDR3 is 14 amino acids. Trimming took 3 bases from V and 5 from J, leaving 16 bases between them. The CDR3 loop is CSASRVGVGETQYF. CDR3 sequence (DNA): TGCAGTGCTAGTCGTGTAGGGGTTGGTGAGACCCAGTACTTC.

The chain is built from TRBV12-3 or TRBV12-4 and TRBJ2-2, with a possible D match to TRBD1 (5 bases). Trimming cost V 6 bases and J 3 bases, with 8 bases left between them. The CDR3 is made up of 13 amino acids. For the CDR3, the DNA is TGTGCCAGCAGGCCAGGGTACACCGGGGAGCTGTTTTTT. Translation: CASRPGYTGELFF.

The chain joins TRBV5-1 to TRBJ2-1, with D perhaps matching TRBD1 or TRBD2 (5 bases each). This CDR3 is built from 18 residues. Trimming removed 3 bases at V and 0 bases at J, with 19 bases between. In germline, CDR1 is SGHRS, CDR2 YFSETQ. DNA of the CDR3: TGCGCCAGCAGCTCGCCTATGGGGGACCTAAGCTCCTACAATGAGCAGTTCTTC. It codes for CASSSPMGDLSSYNEQFF.

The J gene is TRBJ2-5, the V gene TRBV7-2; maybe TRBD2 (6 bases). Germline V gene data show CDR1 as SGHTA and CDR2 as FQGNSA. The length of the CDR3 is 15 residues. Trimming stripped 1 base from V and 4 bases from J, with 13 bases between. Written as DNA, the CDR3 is TGTGCCAGCAGCTTAGTTTGGGGACTTCGAGAGACCCAGTACTTC. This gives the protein CASSLVWGLRETQYF.

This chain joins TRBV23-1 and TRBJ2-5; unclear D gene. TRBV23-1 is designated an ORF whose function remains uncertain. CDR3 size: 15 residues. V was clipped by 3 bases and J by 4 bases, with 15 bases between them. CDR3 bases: TGCGCCAGCAGTCAGTTCCCCCAGACCAGAGAGACCCAGTACTTC. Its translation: CASSQFPQTRETQYF.

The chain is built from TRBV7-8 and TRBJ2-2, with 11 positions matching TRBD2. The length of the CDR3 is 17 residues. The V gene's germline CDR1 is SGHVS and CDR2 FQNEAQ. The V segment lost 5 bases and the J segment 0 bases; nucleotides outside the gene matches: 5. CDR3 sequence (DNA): TGTGCCAGCAGCCCCCTAGCGGGGGGCGCGAACACCGGGGAGCTGTTTTTT. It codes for CASSPLAGGANTGELFF.

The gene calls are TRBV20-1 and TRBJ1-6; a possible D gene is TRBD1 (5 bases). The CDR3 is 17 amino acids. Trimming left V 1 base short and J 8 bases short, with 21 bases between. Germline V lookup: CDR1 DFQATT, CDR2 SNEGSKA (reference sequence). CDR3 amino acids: CSARGLPGLKADSPLHF. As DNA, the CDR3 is TGCAGTGCTAGAGGTCTTCCGGGACTCAAGGCGGATTCACCCCTCCACTTT.

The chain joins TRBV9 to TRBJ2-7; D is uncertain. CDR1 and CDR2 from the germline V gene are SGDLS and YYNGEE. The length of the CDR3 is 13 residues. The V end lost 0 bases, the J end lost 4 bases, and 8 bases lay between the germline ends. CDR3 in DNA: TGTGCCAGCAGCGTAGTGGGGATTTACGAGCAGTACGTC. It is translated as CASSVVGIYEQYV.

The CDR3 bases are TGTGCCAGCAGTGTTGGCATCGAAAGAGTCGGCACCTTC. Encoded protein: CASSVGIERVGTF. This chain links TRBV2 with TRBJ1-2; D gene unclear. Germline V lookup: CDR1 SNHLY, CDR2 FYNNEI. This CDR3 contains 13 residues. Deletions cut 4 bases from V and 13 bases from J, with 19 bases between. The full variable domain, rest sourced from reference TRBV2 and TRBJ1-2, is EPEVTQTPSHQVTQMGQEVILRCVPISNHLYFYWYRQILGQKVEFLVSFYNNEISEKSEIFDDQFSVERPDGSNFTLKIRSTKLEDSAMYFCASSVGIERVGTFGSGTRLTVV.

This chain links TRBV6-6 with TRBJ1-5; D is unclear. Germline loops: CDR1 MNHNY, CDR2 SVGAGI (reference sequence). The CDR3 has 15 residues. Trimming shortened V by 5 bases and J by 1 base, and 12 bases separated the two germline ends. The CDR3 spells CASSPGRVSNQPQHF. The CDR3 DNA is TGTGCCAGCAGTCCCGGGAGGGTAAGCAATCAGCCCCAGCATTTT.

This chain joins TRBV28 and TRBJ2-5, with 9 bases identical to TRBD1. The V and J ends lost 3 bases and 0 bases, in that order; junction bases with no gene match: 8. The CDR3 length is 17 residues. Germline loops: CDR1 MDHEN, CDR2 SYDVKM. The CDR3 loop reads CASSLSKDRGYQETQYF. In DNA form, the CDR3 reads TGTGCCAGCAGTTTGTCGAAGGACAGGGGTTACCAAGAGACCCAGTACTTC.

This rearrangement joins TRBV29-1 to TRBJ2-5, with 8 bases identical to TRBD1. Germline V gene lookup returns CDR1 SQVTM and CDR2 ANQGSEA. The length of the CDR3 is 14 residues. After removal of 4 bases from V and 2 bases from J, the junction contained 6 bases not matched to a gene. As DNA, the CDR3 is TGCAGCGTTGGCACAGGGGGGTTTCAAGAGACCCAGTACTTC. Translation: CSVGTGGFQETQYF.

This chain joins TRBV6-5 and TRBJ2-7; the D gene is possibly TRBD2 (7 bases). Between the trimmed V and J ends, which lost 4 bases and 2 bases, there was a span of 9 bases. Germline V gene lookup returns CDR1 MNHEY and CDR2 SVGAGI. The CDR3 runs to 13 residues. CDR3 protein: CASSSGGPYEQYF. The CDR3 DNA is TGTGCCAGCAGTTCCGGGGGGCCCTACGAGCAGTACTTC.

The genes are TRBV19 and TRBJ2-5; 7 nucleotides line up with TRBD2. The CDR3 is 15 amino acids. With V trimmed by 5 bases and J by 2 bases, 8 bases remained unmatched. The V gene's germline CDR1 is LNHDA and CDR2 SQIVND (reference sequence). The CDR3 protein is CASSFRASGQETQYF. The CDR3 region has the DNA TGTGCCAGTAGTTTTCGGGCTAGCGGACAAGAGACCCAGTACTTC.